The 23 T cell receptor beta chains reported below all come from one sample, sequenced in a study of blood T cell repertoires in COVID-19. Using immunoSEQ multiplex PCR, the repertoire was profiled, and TCRdb retains in-frame clones only, with some absent. In the table there are about 370,000 clones, around 90% of which are singletons. Sequencing was carried out using peripheral blood. All receptors derive from a young man with active or convalescent COVID-19.

The rearrangement uses TRBV4-2 and TRBJ1-6; D is ambiguous. Trimming removed 0 bases from V and 3 bases from J, with 9 bases in between. The CDR3 has 16 amino acids. Germline CDR1 LGHNA, CDR2 YNFKEQ. The CDR3 region is CASSQDPGNYNSPLHF. In nucleotides, the CDR3 is TGTGCCAGCAGCCAAGATCCCGGGAACTATAATTCACCCCTCCACTTT.

This chain joins TRBV28 and TRBJ1-2; D gene unclear. The CDR3 is made up of 11 amino acids. Germline V gene data show CDR1 as MDHEN and CDR2 as SYDVKM. Trimming pared 2 bases from V and 7 bases from J, leaving 5 bases between. CDR3 nucleotide sequence: TGTGCCAGCAGTTTACCGGGTGGCTACACCTTC. Translating gives CASSLPGGYTF.

The rearrangement joins TRBV9 to TRBJ1-1; D is undetermined. V dropped 6 bases and J dropped 11 bases, with 23 bases sitting between them. The germline V gene encodes CDR1 SGDLS and CDR2 YYNGEE. This CDR3 region has 14 residues. This chain's CDR3 is CASTPDPTPVEAFF. In DNA form, the CDR3 reads TGTGCCAGCACCCCAGACCCCACACCAGTGGAGGCTTTCTTT. Looking up the rest from reference TRBV9 and TRBJ1-1 gives the full variable domain: DSGVTQTPKHLITATGQRVTLRCSPRSGDLSVYWYQQSLDQGLQFLIQYYNGEERAKGNILERFSAQQFPDLHSELNLSSLELGDSALYFCASTPDPTPVEAFFGQGTRLTVV.

The chain employs TRBV19 and TRBJ1-4; the D gene is possibly TRBD1 (5 bases). Trimming took 6 bases from V and 3 from J, leaving 11 bases between them. The CDR3 has 14 residues. CDR1 and CDR2 from the germline V gene are LNHDA and SQIVND (reference sequence). CDR3 sequence (DNA): TGTGCCAGTAGACCAGGGAGGGCTAATGAAAAACTGTTTTTT. This encodes CASRPGRANEKLFF.

This sequence joins TRBV28 and TRBJ2-1; possibly TRBD1 for D (6 bases). There are 15 residues in the CDR3. V lost 5 bases, J lost 1 base, and 12 bases lay in between. From germline, CDR1 is MDHEN and CDR2 SYDVKM. The CDR3 DNA sequence: TGTGCCAGCAGTCTAACAGGGAAGTCCTACAATGAGCAGTTCTTC. This gives the protein CASSLTGKSYNEQFF.

The rearrangement uses TRBV3-1 (or the pseudogene TRBV3-2) and TRBJ2-1; no clear D gene. The CDR3 runs to 15 residues. The V and J ends lost 1 base and 5 bases respectively, with 12 bases between them. The germline CDR1 and CDR2 sequences are LGHDT and YNNKEL (reference sequence). In nucleotides, the CDR3 is TGTGCCAGCAGCCAAGGGGTCAACAGAGACAATGAGCAGTTCTTC. It is translated as CASSQGVNRDNEQFF.

The chain joins TRBV19 to TRBJ2-7, with 9 bases that match TRBD1. This CDR3 has 16 residues. The trim removed 3 bases at V and 2 bases at J, leaving 8 bases unmatched. CDR1 LNHDA and CDR2 SQIVND come from the germline V gene (reference sequence). The CDR3 is CASSMGLRDRAYEQYF. The DNA for the CDR3 is TGTGCCAGTAGTATGGGTTTGCGGGACAGGGCCTACGAGCAGTACTTC.

This sequence joins TRBV28 and TRBJ2-7; TRBD1 is a possible D gene (6 bases). The CDR3 runs 16 residues. Germline V gene data show CDR1 as MDHEN and CDR2 as SYDVKM. V lost 7 bases and J 0 bases, leaving 19 bases between the germline ends. CDR3 protein: CASTLRRDTSSYEQYF. The CDR3 DNA is TGTGCCAGCACACTACGCCGGGACACCAGCTCCTACGAGCAGTACTTC. Combining the CDR3 with reference TRBV28 and TRBJ2-7 gives the whole variable domain DVKVTQSSRYLVKRTGEKVFLECVQDMDHENMFWYRQDPGLGLRLIYFSYDVKMKEKGDIPEGYSVSREKKERFSLILESASTNQTSMYLCASTLRRDTSSYEQYFGPGTRLTVT.

This chain joins TRBV7-6 and TRBJ2-2; the match to TRBD1 covers 7 bases. V shed 5 bases and J 5 bases; nucleotides not matched to a gene: 14. Germline loops: CDR1 SGHVS, CDR2 FNYEAQ. There are 17 residues in the CDR3. The DNA for the CDR3 is TGTGCCAGCAGCCTGCAAACGGGACAGAGAGGGACCGGGGAGCTGTTTTTT. This codes for CASSLQTGQRGTGELFF.

On this clone: The sample holds other DNA sequences that translate to the same CDR3. The CDR3 spells CASSQVLGGNQPQHF. DNA for the CDR3: TGTGCCAGCAGCCAAGTCTTGGGGGGTAATCAGCCCCAGCATTTT. The gene calls are TRBV3-1 (or the pseudogene TRBV3-2) and TRBJ1-5; perhaps TRBD1 as D (5 bases). Trimming took off 1 base at V and 4 bases at J, with 11 bases between the two ends. CDR3 length: 15 amino acids. Germline CDR1 LGHDT, CDR2 YNNKEL (reference sequence).

V gene TRBV7-9 combines with J gene TRBJ1-4, with no clear D. The CDR3 spans 15 residues. Germline V gene data show CDR1 as SEHNR and CDR2 as FQNEAQ (reference sequence). V lost 5 bases and J lost 12, with 22 bases in between. As DNA, the CDR3 is TGTGCCAGCAGCCACAATCCCCAGTCGGGATCGGAACTGTTTTTT. Its translation is CASSHNPQSGSELFF.

The chain has TRBV25-1 and TRBJ2-7, with D tentatively TRBD1 (6 bases). Trimming removed 6 bases from V and 3 bases from J, with 18 bases in between. The CDR3 spans 15 residues. Germline V gene sequence: CDR1 MGHDK, CDR2 SYGVNS. CDR3 DNA: TGTGCCAGCAGCAAACCCGGGACACTGGACTACGAGCAGTACTTC. As protein: CASSKPGTLDYEQYF.

V is TRBV7-8 and J is TRBJ2-2; D is uncertain. Germline V lookup: CDR1 SGHVS, CDR2 FQNEAQ. The CDR3 extends over 15 amino acids. Trimming removed 0 bases at V and 3 bases at J, with 8 bases between. CDR3 protein: CASSLARWDTGELFF. CDR3 coding DNA: TGTGCCAGCAGCTTAGCGAGGTGGGACACCGGGGAGCTGTTTTTT.

V usage is TRBV4-3 and J usage is TRBJ2-1; 14 bases agree with TRBD2. Germline loops: CDR1 LGHNA, CDR2 YSLEER. The V and J ends lost 3 bases and 9 bases, in that order; junction bases with no gene match: 10. There are 17 residues in the CDR3. CDR3 sequence (DNA): TGCGCCAGCAGCCACCCGGGACTAGCGGGAGCCAGGAGTGAGCAGTTCTTC. Its protein product is CASSHPGLAGARSEQFF.

CDR3 sequence (DNA): TGTGCCAGCAGTTACTCGACTAGCGGGAGCACCGGGGAGCTGTTTTTT. This encodes CASSYSTSGSTGELFF. The gene calls are TRBV6-5 and TRBJ2-2, with 12 bases identical to TRBD2. Germline-derived CDR1 and CDR2 are MNHEY and SVGAGI. V shed 0 bases, J shed 4 bases, and the junction held 0 bases outside the gene matches. The CDR3 sequence is 16 residues long.

The chain employs TRBV18 and TRBJ1-2; TRBD1 is a possible D gene (6 bases). This CDR3 contains 13 residues. V lost 4 bases to trimming and J lost 6 bases, with 12 bases between them. Germline V CDR1 and CDR2: KGHSH, LQKENI. The CDR3 DNA sequence: TGTGCCAGCTCACGAGGACAGTTTGATGGCTACACCTTC. Translation: CASSRGQFDGYTF.

V is TRBV25-1 and J is TRBJ1-2; 9 nucleotides line up with TRBD1. CDR3 length: 16 residues. The germline V gene has CDR1 MGHDK and CDR2 SYGVNS. Unmatched junction bases numbered 10, after V lost 3 bases and J lost 5 bases. CDR3 residues: CASSDLEQGAWYGYTF. The CDR3 DNA reads as TGTGCCAGCAGTGATCTTGAACAGGGGGCTTGGTATGGCTACACCTTC.

A single count supports this clone. The rearrangement joins TRBV7-8 to TRBJ1-5; D ambiguous. The CDR3 sequence is 17 residues long. CDR1 and CDR2 (germline): SGHVS, FQNEAQ. V was cut by 2 bases and J by 0 bases, with 14 bases left in between. The CDR3 sequence: CASSLRFAGYSNQPQHF. CDR3 bases: TGTGCCAGCAGCTTAAGGTTTGCGGGGTATAGCAATCAGCCCCAGCATTTT.

The genes are TRBV5-1 and TRBJ2-1; possible D gene TRBD2, 6 bases. Germline V CDR1 and CDR2: SGHRS, YFSETQ. Trimming took 4 bases from V and 7 from J, leaving 18 bases between them. The CDR3 spans 15 residues. CDR3 coding DNA: TGCGCCAGCAGCCCGGGACCGGGAGAAGGTAATGAGCAGTTCTTC. Amino acids: CASSPGPGEGNEQFF. The full variable domain, its missing parts supplied by reference TRBV5-1 and TRBJ2-1, is KAGVTQTPRYLIKTRGQQVTLSCSPISGHRSVSWYQQTPGQGLQFLFEYFSETQRNKGNFPGRFSGRQFSNSRSEMNVSTLELGDSALYLCASSPGPGEGNEQFFGPGTRLTVL.

The chain carries TRBV11-1 and TRBJ1-1, with D unclear. The CDR3 is 15 residues long. Trimming stripped 5 bases from V and 6 bases from J, with 19 bases between. From germline, CDR1 is SGHAT and CDR2 FQDESV (reference sequence). The CDR3 region is CASSLGRGSAAEAFF. In nucleotides, the CDR3 is TGTGCCAGCAGCCTAGGGCGGGGTTCGGCGGCTGAAGCTTTCTTT.

In DNA, the CDR3 is TGTGCCAGCAGTCTACAGGGTTCCTATGGCTACACCTTC. This gives the protein CASSLQGSYGYTF. V usage is TRBV9 and J usage is TRBJ1-2; D possibly corresponds to TRBD1 (6 bases). Germline loops: CDR1 SGDLS, CDR2 YYNGEE. Trimming removed 5 bases at V and 4 bases at J, with 12 bases between. There are 13 residues in the CDR3.

V is TRBV4-3 and J is TRBJ2-1, with D possibly being TRBD2 (5 bases). CDR3 length: 11 residues. Germline CDR1 reads LGHNA; CDR2 reads YSLEER. Trimming took 1 base from V and 12 from J, leaving 7 bases between them. The CDR3 nucleotides are TGCGCCAGCAGCCAAGGGAGGAGGCAGTTCTTC. Residues: CASSQGRRQFF.

The chain is built from TRBV28 and TRBJ2-2, with 9 bases fitting TRBD2. Looked up from germline, CDR1 is MDHEN and CDR2 is SYDVKM. V lost 2 bases to trimming and J lost 2 bases; unmatched junction nucleotides: 0. The CDR3 totals 15 residues. DNA of the CDR3: TGTGCCAGCAGTTTACTAGCGGGAAACACCGGGGAGCTGTTTTTT. It specifies CASSLLAGNTGELFF.